The clone carrying this TCR beta chain was seen a few times. The antigen remains undetermined. There were only healthy Caucasians among the donors. The entry originates in a study of identical twins. The V and J ends lost 7 bases and 3 bases, in that order; junction bases with no gene match: 4. Germline CDR1 is MNHEY and CDR2 is SMNVEV (reference sequence). This CDR3 comprises 13 residues. A universal primer site was added by template switching, and unique molecular identifiers were carried by the cDNA. TCRdb passed the 5' RACE reads through MiXCR, listing each CDR3 protein once. Here the sample spans 700,000 or so distinct CDR3 sequences, 8.5% to 9.5% being singletons. Overall study findings and caveats: Out-of-frame alpha sequences that twins shared showed excess low generation probability.

These data also formed part of another study, on yellow fever vaccine responses in identical twins.

The gene calls are TRBV27 and TRBJ1-2, with 8 bases fitting TRBD1. This receptor was obtained from a woman between 18 and 29 years old in good health. The sequencing input was PBMCs. This CDR3 is CASKNRGDYGYTF. The CDR3 nucleotides are TGTGCCAGCAAAAACAGGGGGGACTATGGCTACACCTTC.